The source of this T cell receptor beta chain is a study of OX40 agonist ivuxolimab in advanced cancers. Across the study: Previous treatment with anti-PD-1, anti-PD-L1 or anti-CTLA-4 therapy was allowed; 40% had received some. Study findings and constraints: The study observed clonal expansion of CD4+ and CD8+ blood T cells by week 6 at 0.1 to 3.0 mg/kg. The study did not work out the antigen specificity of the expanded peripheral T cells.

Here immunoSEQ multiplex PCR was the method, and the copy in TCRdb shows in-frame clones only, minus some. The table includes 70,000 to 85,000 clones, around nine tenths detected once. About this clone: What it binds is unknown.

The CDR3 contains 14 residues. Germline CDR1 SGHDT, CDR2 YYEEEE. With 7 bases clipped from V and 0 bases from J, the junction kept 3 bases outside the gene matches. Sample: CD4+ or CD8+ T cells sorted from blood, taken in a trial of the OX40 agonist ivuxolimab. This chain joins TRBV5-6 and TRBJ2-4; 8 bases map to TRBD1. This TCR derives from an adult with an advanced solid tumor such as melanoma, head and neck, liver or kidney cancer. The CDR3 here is CASLGQGAKNIQYF. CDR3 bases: TGTGCCAGCCTCGGACAGGGAGCCAAAAACATTCAGTACTTC.